What follows describes a single T cell receptor beta chain. This clonotype was counted a few times. The specificity of this receptor is unknown. No qualities accompany the bases; no much larger clone lies one base away. The CDR3 numbers 16 residues from cysteine through phenylalanine. Just CDR3 DNA is preserved here, 48 bases in frame from base 1. CDR1 is given as MDHEN and CDR2 as SYDVKM, both from the germline V gene. V is cut by 1 base and J by 1 base, and the space between the germline ends is 11 bases. The TCR beta CDR3 regions were amplified from RNA transcripts. A first-round RT-PCR of the TCR CDR3 used the HTBI primer set with the Qiagen OneStep RT-PCR kit. Libraries were constructed in a second round of multiplex PCR, after which size selection and purification were carried out. The libraries were sequenced on an Illumina HiSeq2000 using paired-end 100 bp reads. On the authors' methods: Raw data were processed with SOAPnuke, discarding reads with adapters, uncalled bases, mean Phred below 15, or no exact constant-primer or identifier match. High-quality paired reads were merged using COPE v1.2.5, and each unique nucleotide sequence was defined as a clonotype. MiTCR v1.1 was used to align the clonotypes against IMGT TRBV, TRBD and TRBJ reference segments. Only V-J combinations with frequency above 0.0001, covering roughly 99% of repertoires, were analysed. The TCS score was defined as F50 (clonal expansion) divided by E x V (chaos), with BLOSUM62-based TCRdist calculated between CDR3 peptides within each V-J. Welch's t-statistics and random forest reduced roughly 500 V-J features to 10 to 15, which were used in a naive Bayes classifier (R e1071). The public reads were run again by TCRdb, first through fastp at Q25 and then through MiXCR, and only productive beta chains were kept. Here each entry gathers all rows of one CDR3 protein and keeps the most common genes and DNA. The V and J calls and clone size come from TCRdb's table, not from the authors' own analysis. The sample yields about 640,000 distinct CDR3 sequences; around 21% were counted once. Jointly, the top ten make up under 35% of the sample.

Moderately to severely active disease, a Clinical Activity Score of at least 3, a NOSPECS grade of at least 4, and a duration under 3 months were present in ophthalmopathy patients. Any patient with an uncontrolled infection, another autoimmune disease, pregnancy or lactation was excluded. Diagnoses were based on clinical symptoms, serum thyroxine and TRAb, thyroid ultrasound and orbital computed tomography. PBMCs were separated from approximately 9.9 ml of fresh peripheral blood using Ficoll-Paque density gradient centrifugation. Total RNA was extracted using Trizol reagent, and RNA quality was assessed on an Agilent 2100 Bioanalyzer. The sample is drawn from a study of T cells in Graves' hyperthyroidism and ophthalmopathy (dated by TCRdb to 2018 to 2020). The study in broad terms: Peripheral blood was sampled at the time of initial diagnosis, prior to any treatment. A discovery cohort of approximately 97 patients, about 44 with Graves' ophthalmopathy and under 60 with stable Graves' hyperthyroidism, was used to find distinguishing TCR V-J signatures. Whether ophthalmopathy could be predicted prospectively was tested in an independent validation cohort made up of approximately 19 hyperthyroidism patients plus 17 patients who later progressed to ophthalmopathy. After sampling, hyperthyroidism patients received methimazole starting at 30 mg daily, and ophthalmopathy patients received high-dose intravenous methylprednisolone. In addition, the study compared T-cell repertoires in thyroid tissue and in blood from roughly 6 Graves' hyperthyroidism patients. The roughly 100 discovery patients were randomly divided into training and test sets at a 7:3 ratio. TCR Vbeta CDR3 sequencing of fewer than 150 peripheral blood samples (over 40 ophthalmopathy, 75 to 80 hyperthyroidism and roughly 17 progressor patients) is reported in the paper.

General conclusions and limits of the study: Most expanded thyroid clonotypes (frequency above 0.001) were also detected in blood, a finding suggesting that blood repertoires may reflect thyroid immune responses. In validation, progression to ophthalmopathy was predicted by the model with about 70% sensitivity and 72% to 85% specificity, a median of approximately 6.5 months before onset. In cross-validation, a model built on a 13 V-J signature told ophthalmopathy apart from stable hyperthyroidism with just under 90% sensitivity and approximately 81% specificity, and in testing the same model reached 80%/75%. No statistical method was used to set the sample size in advance, and investigators knew the group allocation.

The rearranged chain carries TRBV28 and TRBJ1-5, and perhaps TRBD1 as D gene, on 5 matching bases. Sequencing was carried out using blood. The receptor's source is a man under 40 with Graves' ophthalmopathy. The sequenced DNA is TGTGCCAGCAGTTTATCCCACGACAGCAGCAATCAGCCCCAGCATTTT. It translates as CASSLSHDSSNQPQHF.